This T cell receptor (beta chain) came from a study of T cell repertoires in cytomegalovirus infection. About the research overall: Epitope selection comprised recently identified HLA-C-restricted CMV epitopes and well-studied HLA-B-restricted CMV epitopes. Indicated by public TCR beta signatures were CMV infection and matching HLA type. Regarding the study as a whole: HLA-C-restricted CMV clonotypes gave the most frequent clonotype in two of eight donors. Carriage of CMV together with the relevant HLA was identifiable through cumulative public TCR beta family frequency.

TCRdb re-analysed the reads in MiXCR, keeping a single row per CDR3 protein. This sample yields approximately 730,000 distinct CDR3 sequences, of which around a third are seen a single time; roughly 20% belongs to the top ten. The CDR3 is 14 amino acids. Germline V gene lookup returns CDR1 SEHNR and CDR2 FQNEAQ (reference sequence). Trimming removed 3 bases from V and 4 bases from J, with 10 bases in between. This clonotype was detected only a few times. As yet, its antigen is unknown. Sequencing was performed on cultured PBMCs, taken from culture after CMV antigen stimulation. This chain uses TRBV7-9 with TRBJ1-3; D unclear. The sequence came from a human donor in good health (CMV status not recorded). Some clones in this sample may be carry-over from other donors' samples. CDR3 protein: CASSLTTEGNTIYF. CDR3 DNA: TGTGCCAGCAGCTTGACGACGGAAGGAAACACCATATATTTT.